Included here is one T cell receptor (beta chain) sequence, with context. The authors' processing: Nucleated cell counts were estimated from reference gene primer amplification. Repertoires were generated with immunoSEQ multiplex PCR, while TCRdb's copy carries only in-frame clones and drops some. The V and J calls and clone size are taken from that table; D and trimming were inferred from the DNA. The data show roughly 200,000 clones, 86% seen once. The data stem from a study of blood T cell repertoires in COVID-19. In the study overall: PBMCs, B-cell-depleted T cells, or T cells were the source of the cDNA or gDNA that made up the material.

Germline values: CDR1 SGDLS, CDR2 YYNGEE. CDR3 length: 17 residues. The V and J ends lost 1 base and 7 bases, in that order; junction bases with no gene match: 14. Everyone who took part was roughly 18 to 89 years old, and they came from fewer than 25 US areas. Donors were grouped by their self-reported clinical history. Sequencing was performed on PBMCs or T cells enriched from blood (not recorded which). This receptor was taken from a man in his forties with acute COVID-19. The chain employs TRBV9 and TRBJ2-3, with 8 bases identical to TRBD2. The CDR3 nucleotides read TGTGCCAGCAGCGTATCTCGAACGCGGGAGGCCATATATACGCAGTATTTT. This translates into CASSVSRTREAIYTQYF.